This paragraph reports one TCR beta chain. Which antigen it targets is not known. Base qualities are missing; no much larger clone stands one base away. These data belong to a study of human T cells and chemical hapten exposure (dated by TCRdb to 2020 to 2023). Context from the whole study: Libraries were combined into a pool for sequencing, and differences in TCR yield between samples came mainly from small differences in library volumes within the pool. In alopecia patients, the study followed how the peripheral blood TCR repertoire changed in vivo over primary and secondary sensitization to diphenylcyclopropenone (DPC), a hapten. For every blood RNA sample, sequencing covered both the TCR alpha and TCR beta chains. Findings and caveats that apply to the study as a whole: DPC sensitization did not change how many TCRs were above 1 in 1000 frequency, and no evidence was found of alterations in global repertoire structure. After repeated subsampling, changes were observed in the strength of the expansion versus patch-test correlation and in the threshold at which the correlation became significant.

Library preparation employed 5' RACE. TCRdb records Illumina MiSeq as the sequencer. Library preparation attached unique molecular identifiers to individual cDNA molecules for quantitative, reproducible TCR counting. Concerning the study's data processing: A median of roughly 99,000 TCRs per sample was observed, with a range of about 23,224 to 750,000. V, J and CDR3 annotation of the TCR reads was performed with the Decombinator software suite. Every sample was subsampled to the same number of TCRs (28,000) for the PS versus PT1 abundance plots. TCRs were defined as expanded if absent before sensitization and observed at least eight times at the 2-week time point. The public reads were reanalyzed by TCRdb: fastp trimming at Q25, MiXCR alignment, in-frame beta chains only. All rows with the same CDR3 protein become a single entry with the most common DNA and genes. The V and J calls and clone size are TCRdb's, not the authors'. A total of roughly 81,000 distinct CDR3 sequences appear in this sample, around a sixth of them only once. The ten largest clones take up around 6.8% of the sample.

The CDR3 runs 13 residues from the cysteine to the phenylalanine. CDR3 DNA is the only sequence kept; it has 39 bases, read in frame from the first base. The junction shows trimming of 7 bases on V and 6 bases on J, plus 12 bases between the germline ends. The germline V gene sets CDR1 to SNHLY and CDR2 to FYNNEI. Total RNA was extracted from unfractionated whole blood collected in Tempus Blood RNA tubes. Roughly 5 healthy volunteers were used as TCR sequencing controls and were bled at day 0, 2 weeks and 6 weeks. The clonotype was recovered from a female donor in good health. This chain joins TRBV2 to TRBJ1-4; the D gene identity is not certain. CDR3 reads: CASMLEGDEKLFF. The DNA sequence is TGTGCCAGCATGTTAGAGGGCGATGAAAAACTGTTTTTT.